The source of this T cell receptor (beta chain) is a study of T cells after yellow fever vaccination. Study results and caveats: Booster samples showed a return of most primary-vaccination clones (roughly 95% CD4, over 70% CD8).

In making TCR cDNA, 5'RACE template switching added a universal primer site and UMIs to it. TCRdb processed the 5' RACE reads anew with MiXCR; each CDR3 protein has one entry. This repertoire shows around 350,000 distinct CDR3 sequences, around 10% found once; its top ten account for roughly a sixth. This clonotype was seen repeatedly, ten times or more. Its antigen remains unknown. This TCR was sampled from a man between 18 and 29 years old who received the YFV17D yellow fever vaccine. The sample here was PBMCs, taken on the day of the first yellow fever vaccination.

The CDR3 protein is CASRMASSTAYEQYV. The DNA for the CDR3 is TGTGCCAGTCGGATGGCGTCCTCCACTGCCTACGAGCAGTACGTC. The chain has TRBV6-1 and TRBJ2-7; D is unresolved. Between the trimmed V and J ends, which lost 9 bases and 2 bases, there was a span of 20 bases. The germline gives CDR1 MNHNS, CDR2 SASEGT. The CDR3 contains 15 residues.